This T cell receptor beta chain was identified in a study of T-cell memory formation after mild COVID-19. TCRdb reprocessed the 5' RACE reads with MiXCR, giving one entry per CDR3 protein. This table has 85,000 to 130,000 distinct CDR3 sequences, about an eighth appearing once. With 5 bases removed from V and 0 bases from J, the gap between germline ends came to 13 bases. CDR3 length: 15 residues. This clonotype was counted only a few times. The rearrangement links TRBV12-3 or TRBV12-4 to TRBJ1-1, with D possibly matching TRBD1 (6 bases). Sequences were obtained from PBMCs or a T cell subset sorted from them (not recorded which). This receptor was taken from an adult woman who had mild COVID-19 (a few samples of this study predate the infection). Cell type and time point are not known. CDR3 in DNA: TGTGCCAGCAGTCAGCAGTGGGGGCTGAACACTGAAGCTTTCTTT. As protein: CASSQQWGLNTEAFF.